These 26 T cell receptor beta chains were sequenced from one sample in a study of post-analysis software for immune sequencing data. The antigens for these receptors are not known. Included in the TCR beta cDNA libraries were unique molecular identifiers. TCRdb passed the PCR reads through MiXCR, listing each CDR3 protein once. The sample carries roughly 670,000 distinct CDR3 sequences, over 45% recorded once. Regarding the study as a whole: A few TRBV segments were significantly more frequent in patients than in controls. TRBV5-6, TRBV5-1 and TRBV20-1 were among these segments.

Material for sequencing was blood. These receptors originate from a girl aged 2-10 years with multiple sclerosis.

The chain carries TRBV4-1 and TRBJ2-7; 10 nucleotides line up with TRBD2. The CDR3 extends over 19 amino acids. Germline V lookup: CDR1 MGHRA, CDR2 YSYEKL. V shed 4 bases, J shed 5 bases, and the junction held 20 bases outside the gene matches. CDR3 nucleotides: TGCGCCAGCAGCCCACGGGGGGGGACTAGCGTGATGAGCCACCACGAGCAGTACTTC. Its protein is CASSPRGGTSVMSHHEQYF.

The table lists this clonotype with a few counts. The chain combines TRBV5-6 with TRBJ2-4, with D hard to call. The CDR3 loop spans 16 amino acids. Germline V gives CDR1 SGHDT, CDR2 YYEEEE. Between the trimmed V and J ends, which lost 0 bases and 0 bases, there was a span of 10 bases. CDR3 sequence (DNA): TGTGCCAGCAGCTTGGATCCGGAGCTAGCCAAAAACATTCAGTACTTC. Its protein is CASSLDPELAKNIQYF.

J is TRBJ2-1 and V is TRBV12-3 or TRBV12-4; no clear D gene. There are 13 residues in the CDR3. V lost 1 base and J lost 3, with 4 bases in between. CDR3 sequence: CASSLGHYNEQFF. DNA for the CDR3: TGTGCCAGCAGTTTAGGGCACTACAATGAGCAGTTCTTC.

The chain has TRBV30 and TRBJ2-1; no reliable D call. CDR1 and CDR2 (germline): GTSNPN, SVGIG (reference sequence). The CDR3 is made up of 11 amino acids. V gave up 1 base and J gave up 5 bases, with 3 bases separating them. The chain's CDR3 is CAWSGHNEQFF. DNA of the CDR3: TGTGCCTGGAGTGGACACAATGAGCAGTTCTTC.

CDR3 nucleotide sequence: TGTGCCAGCAGCCGGGGGAGGAAGGGCTACAATGAGCAGTTCTTC. This gives the protein CASSRGRKGYNEQFF. The J gene is TRBJ2-1, the V gene TRBV21-1; TRBD2, the table's D call, lacks a check against the DNA. TRBV21-1 is described as a pseudogene. The CDR3 is 15 residues long.

Comment on this clonotype: Relative to the germline gene, one junction end is altered; a read error may explain this. The rearrangement links TRBV20-1 to TRBJ2-5; D could derive from TRBD1 or TRBD2 (5 bases each). The J call may be wrong; the DNA end is better matched by TRBJ2-7. Germline V CDR1 and CDR2: DFQATT, SNEGSKA (reference sequence). CDR3 length equals 12 residues. CDR3 protein: CSTRLTGHEQYF. In nucleotides, the CDR3 is TGCAGTACTAGACTCACGGGACACGAGCAGTACTTC.

The rearrangement joins TRBV7-3 to TRBJ2-1; TRBD1 agrees at 8 bases. This CDR3 comprises 13 residues. Germline CDR1 and CDR2: SGHTA and FQGTGA. V shed 5 bases, J shed 10 bases, and the junction held 7 bases outside the gene matches. In DNA form, the CDR3 reads TGTGCCAGCAGCCCAAACAGGGACAGGGAGCAGTTCTTC. Amino acid sequence: CASSPNRDREQFF.

This chain uses TRBV7-7 with TRBJ2-5; D is unresolved. The closer fit of TRBJ2-7 to the DNA end suggests the J call may be wrong. CDR3 size: 16 residues. Germline CDR1 reads SSHAT; CDR2 reads FNYEAQ (reference sequence). CDR3 sequence (DNA): TGTGCCAGCAGTTCCAAACAGATGCTCTGTTCTTACGAGCAGTACTTC. This gives the protein CASSSKQMLCSYEQYF.

CDR3: CASKKQGADEQFF. The CDR3 bases are TGTGCCAGCAAGAAACAGGGGGCCGATGAGCAGTTCTTC. V and J are TRBV11-2 and TRBJ2-1, with 9 bases identical to TRBD1. Germline loops: CDR1 SGHAT, CDR2 FQNNGV. After removal of 7 bases from V and 8 bases from J, the junction contained 6 bases not matched to a gene. The CDR3 extends over 13 amino acids.

V and J are TRBV11-2 and TRBJ2-5; 9 bases align to TRBD1. After removal of 0 bases from V and 4 bases from J, the junction contained 12 bases not matched to a gene. This CDR3 has 18 residues. Per the germline V gene, CDR1 is SGHAT and CDR2 is FQNNGV. CDR3 DNA sequence: TGTGCCAGCAGCTTAGATGACAGGGGGGACCTCGCTCGAGAGACCCAGTACTTC. This translates into CASSLDDRGDLARETQYF.

The gene calls are TRBV20-1 and TRBJ2-7; 16 nucleotides match TRBD2. Per the germline V gene, CDR1 is DFQATT and CDR2 is SNEGSKA (reference sequence). This CDR3 has 16 residues. The junction had 9 bases not matched to a gene; V was cut back by 3 bases and J by 7 bases. This CDR3 is CSASGTSGRAPMEQYF. The DNA for the CDR3 is TGCAGTGCTAGCGGGACTAGCGGGAGGGCCCCTATGGAGCAGTACTTC.

This sequence joins TRBV7-9 and TRBJ2-5, with 7 bases fitting TRBD1. The DNA end lines up better with TRBJ2-7; the J call may be wrong. Looked up from germline, CDR1 is SEHNR and CDR2 is FQNEAQ (reference sequence). The CDR3 is 11 amino acids. CDR3 amino acids: CASTTGNEQYF. CDR3 coding DNA: TGTGCCAGCACGACAGGGAACGAGCAGTACTTC.

This chain uses TRBV29-1 with TRBJ2-1; no definite D call. The CDR3 totals 12 residues. The ends were cut back, 4 bases at V and 10 bases at J, with 14 bases in the middle. Germline values: CDR1 SQVTM, CDR2 ANQGSEA. The DNA for the CDR3 is TGCAGCGTTGGCGTCGAGTCCGGAGAGCAGTTCTTC. Translation gives CSVGVESGEQFF.

This clonotype was counted a single time. V is TRBV24-1 and J is TRBJ2-2; D call uncertain. The CDR3 length is 12 residues. CDR1 is KGHDR and CDR2 is SFDVKD in the germline V gene. The ends were cut back, 1 base at V and 6 bases at J, with 2 bases in the middle. CDR3 DNA: TGTGCCACCAGTGATTTACCCGGGGAGCTGTTTTTT. It encodes CATSDLPGELFF.

This clonotype was found once. The chain carries TRBV12-3 or TRBV12-4 and TRBJ2-7; 8 positions match TRBD1. J gave up 7 bases and V 8 bases, and 16 bases lay outside the gene matches. The CDR3 consists of 15 residues. The CDR3 loop reads CASLLSGQGAGEQYF. CDR3 coding DNA: TGTGCCAGCCTGCTATCCGGGCAGGGGGCGGGGGAGCAGTACTTC.

The rearrangement joins TRBV19 to TRBJ2-5, with TRBD1 matching over 7 bases. The CDR3 runs 15 residues. Germline lookup yields CDR1 LNHDA and CDR2 SQIVND (reference sequence). V shed 5 bases, J shed 2 bases, and the junction held 8 bases outside the gene matches. The CDR3 sequence: CASSLTTGIQETQYF. The CDR3 coding sequence is TGTGCCAGTAGTCTGACGACAGGGATTCAAGAGACCCAGTACTTC.

A word on this clonotype: The junction departs from the called germline gene at one end, perhaps through a read error. This rearrangement joins TRBV29-1 to TRBJ1-2; 11 nucleotides match TRBD1. Looked up from germline, CDR1 is SQVTM and CDR2 is ANQGSEA. This CDR3 is 13 amino acids long. The DNA of the CDR3 is TGCGGCGTCTCCGGGACAGGGGGATATGGCTACACCTTC. Translated, it gives CGVSGTGGYGYTF.

This rearrangement joins TRBV10-1 to TRBJ2-1; D may be TRBD2 (5 bases). Germline values: CDR1 WNHNN, CDR2 SYGVQD (reference sequence). The ends were cut back, 2 bases at V and 5 bases at J, with 16 bases in the middle. This CDR3 has 16 residues. The CDR3: CASSEAGIAADNEQFF. CDR3 nucleotides: TGCGCCAGCAGTGAGGCCGGGATCGCCGCAGACAATGAGCAGTTCTTC.

The rearrangement joins TRBV20-1 to TRBJ2-3; 7 nucleotides agree with TRBD1. The CDR3 contains 15 residues. The germline V gene encodes CDR1 DFQATT and CDR2 SNEGSKA (reference sequence). Germline trimming cut 3 bases from V and 2 bases from J; bases unmatched to any gene: 8. The CDR3 bases are TGCAGTGCTAGTGCCGGGACAGAGCCCACAGATACGCAGTATTTT. Its protein is CSASAGTEPTDTQYF.

The chain couples TRBV7-2 to TRBJ2-3; a possible D gene is TRBD1 (6 bases). The CDR3 spans 16 residues. V lost 2 bases, J lost 2 bases, and 14 bases lay in between. CDR1 is SGHTA, CDR2 FQGNSA, per germline. The CDR3 is CASSLKRTVYTDTQYF. CDR3 coding DNA: TGTGCCAGCAGCTTAAAAAGGACAGTCTACACAGATACGCAGTATTTT.

Note on this clonotype: One end of the junction does not line up with germline, which may come from a read error. The V and J genes are TRBV6-5 and TRBJ1-4, with unresolved D. The CDR3 has 15 residues. CDR1 and CDR2 from the germline V gene are MNHEY and SVGAGI. The DNA of the CDR3 is TGTGCCAGCAGTCCCGCCGGACGGGAAAATGGAAAACTGTTTTTT. Protein product: CASSPAGRENGKLFF.

This clonotype has just a few counts. The chain has TRBV5-1 and TRBJ2-3; the D gene is possibly TRBD1 (5 bases). The germline CDR1 and CDR2 sequences are SGHRS and YFSETQ. The CDR3 sequence is 17 residues long. V was clipped by 4 bases and J by 0 bases, with 18 bases between them. The CDR3 region is CASSIYRPLISTDTQYF. CDR3 in DNA: TGCGCCAGCAGCATATACAGGCCCCTAATCAGCACAGATACGCAGTATTTT.

This chain connects TRBV12-3 or TRBV12-4 to TRBJ2-3; D may correspond to TRBD1 or TRBD2 (6 bases each). The CDR3 totals 15 residues. Trimming cost V 2 bases and J 3 bases, with 12 bases left between them. The DNA of the CDR3 is TGTGCCAGCAGTTTAAGGGGGGCGCGGACAGATACGCAGTATTTT. Its translation is CASSLRGARTDTQYF.

This clonotype came up a few times. The CDR3 bases are TGCGCCAGCAGCCAGGGCGCGGCGGTGGGGGGCACAGATACGCAGTATTTT. Its translation: CASSQGAAVGGTDTQYF. The genes are TRBV4-3 and TRBJ2-3; tentatively, D is TRBD1 or TRBD2 (5 bases each). The CDR3 length is 17 residues. Germline loops: CDR1 LGHNA, CDR2 YSLEER. The germline V and J ends were trimmed by 3 bases and 1 base, with 17 bases remaining between them.

The chain joins TRBV9 to TRBJ2-7, with D perhaps matching TRBD1 (5 bases). The V end was cut by 2 bases, the J end by 4 bases, with 10 bases between. Germline loops: CDR1 SGDLS, CDR2 YYNGEE. CDR3 length equals 13 residues. CDR3 loop: CASSVNQGYEQYF. In DNA form, the CDR3 reads TGTGCCAGCAGCGTCAATCAGGGTTACGAGCAGTACTTC.

CDR3 DNA sequence: TGCAGTGCTAGAGATCCACAGGGTACGTTAAATGAGCAGTTCTTC. Amino acids: CSARDPQGTLNEQFF. The V call is TRBV20-1, the J call TRBJ2-1; maybe TRBD1 (6 bases). This CDR3 is 15 amino acids long. Trimming took 0 bases from V and 7 from J, leaving 16 bases between them. Germline V gives CDR1 DFQATT, CDR2 SNEGSKA (reference sequence).